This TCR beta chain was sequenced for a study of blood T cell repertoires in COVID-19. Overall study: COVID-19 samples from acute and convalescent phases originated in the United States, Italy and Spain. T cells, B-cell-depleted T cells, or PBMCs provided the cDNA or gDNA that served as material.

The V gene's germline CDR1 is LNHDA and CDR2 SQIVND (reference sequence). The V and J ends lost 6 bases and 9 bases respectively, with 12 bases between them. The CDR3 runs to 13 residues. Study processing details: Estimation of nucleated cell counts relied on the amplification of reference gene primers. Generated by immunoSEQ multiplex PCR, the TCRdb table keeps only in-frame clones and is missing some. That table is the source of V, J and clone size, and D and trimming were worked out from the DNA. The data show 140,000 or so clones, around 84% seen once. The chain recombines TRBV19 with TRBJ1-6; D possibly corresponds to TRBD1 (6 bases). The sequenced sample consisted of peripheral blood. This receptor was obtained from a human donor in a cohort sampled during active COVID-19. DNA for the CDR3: TGTGCCAGTAGACCAGGGGAGGGTTCACCCCTCCACTTT. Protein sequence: CASRPGEGSPLHF.